The rows below give T cell receptor beta chains drawn from one sample of a study of T cells in Graves' hyperthyroidism and ophthalmopathy. From the multiplex PCR reads, TCRdb called clonotypes with MiXCR, one entry per CDR3 protein. The sample contains around 490,000 distinct CDR3 sequences, 15% to 20% of which appear only once. The sequenced sample was blood. Every receptor here comes from a man aged 35 to 55 with Graves' ophthalmopathy. Each CDR3 is given with its conserved first and last residue. D genes are given only for firm matches. Clone size appears in some rows only: once, few, many, or a class for an expanded clone.

TRBJ1-5 NA 15 TRBV29-1 few CSVRTNGDSNQPQHF TGCAGCGTCCGAACGAACGGTGATAGCAATCAGCCCCAGCATTTT
TRBJ2-3 NA 13 TRBV7-6 many CASSEEFPDTQYF TGTGCCAGCAGCGAGGAGTTCCCAGATACGCAGTATTTT
TRBJ2-7 NA 15 TRBV4-3 few CASSQDSSFSYEQYF TGCGCCAGCAGCCAAGACTCGTCGTTCTCCTACGAGCAGTACTTC
TRBJ2-5 NA 14 TRBV20-1 many CSANAGTAGETQYF TGCAGTGCCAACGCCGGGACTGCGGGAGAGACCCAGTACTTC
TRBJ1-3 NA 13 TRBV2 NA CASRGDSGNTIYF TGTGCCAGCAGGGGAGACTCTGGAAACACCATATATTTT
TRBJ1-1 NA 13 TRBV6-1 NA CASRLIQGPEAFF TGTGCCAGCAGACTTATACAGGGTCCTGAAGCTTTCTTT
TRBJ1-1 NA 15 TRBV27 NA CASSFRERMNTEAFF TGTGCCAGCAGTTTTCGGGAGAGGATGAACACTGAAGCTTTCTTT
TRBJ2-3 NA 13 TRBV11-2 many CASREALTDTQYF TGTGCCAGCAGGGAAGCCCTCACAGATACGCAGTATTTT
TRBJ2-3 TRBD2 15 TRBV28 NA CASYASGETPDTQYF TGTGCCAGCTATGCTAGCGGAGAGACCCCAGATACGCAGTATTTT
TRBJ2-2 TRBD1 17 TRBV28 many CASSPWGQGARTGELFF TGTGCCAGCAGTCCCTGGGGACAGGGGGCTAGGACCGGGGAGCTGTTTTTT
TRBJ2-2 TRBD2 17 TRBV4-2 NA CASSLEGLAGGVGELFF TGTGCCAGCAGCCTAGAGGGGCTAGCGGGGGGGGTCGGGGAGCTGTTTTTT
TRBJ1-1 TRBD1 13 TRBV5-1 NA CASSSTGTTEAFF TGCGCCAGCAGCTCGACAGGGACCACTGAAGCTTTCTTT
TRBJ1-4 TRBD1 17 TRBV27 NA CASSLTYPRDRDEKLFF TGTGCCAGCAGTCTAACCTACCCCCGGGACAGGGATGAAAAACTGTTTTTT
TRBJ2-7 TRBD1 16 TRBV6-1 many CASRPPRDRTSYEQYF TGTGCCAGCAGGCCCCCCCGGGACAGGACTTCCTACGAGCAGTACTTC
TRBJ1-3 NA 14 TRBV20-1 NA CSAQITGNGNTIYF TGCAGTGCCCAGATAACAGGGAATGGAAACACCATATATTTT
TRBJ2-7 TRBD2 15 TRBV7-3 NA CASSPGTSGLYEQYF TGTGCCAGCAGCCCCGGGACTAGCGGACTTTACGAGCAGTACTTC
TRBJ2-2 TRBD2 16 TRBV3-1 NA CATSPPSGANTGELFF TGTGCCACCAGTCCCCCCAGCGGGGCGAACACCGGGGAGCTGTTTTTT
TRBJ2-5 NA 12 TRBV6-2/TRBV6-3 NA CASTSFRETQYF TGTGCCAGCACCTCATTCCGGGAGACCCAGTACTTC
TRBJ1-5 NA 13 TRBV20-1 NA CSARDRQNQPQHF TGCAGTGCTCGCGACAGGCAAAATCAGCCCCAGCATTTT
TRBJ2-2 TRBD1 16 TRBV28 many CASSLQGQGHTGELFF TGTGCCAGCAGTTTACAGGGACAGGGCCACACCGGGGAGCTGTTTTTT
TRBJ1-5 TRBD1 13 TRBV28 many CATLQGLHQPQHF TGTGCCACCCTACAGGGGCTCCATCAGCCCCAGCATTTT
TRBJ2-5 NA 12 TRBV11-1 many CASSLEPETQYF TGTGCCAGCAGCTTAGAACCAGAGACCCAGTACTTC
TRBJ1-2 NA 13 TRBV3-1 NA CASSHLGSYGYTF TGTGCCAGCAGCCACCTTGGGAGCTATGGCTACACCTTC
TRBJ1-2 NA 15 TRBV5-1 few CASSLGDGDHYGYTF TGCGCCAGCAGCCTCGGGGACGGGGACCACTATGGCTACACCTTC
TRBJ2-3 NA 14 TRBV6-1 many CASSTMGLADTQYF TGTGCCAGCAGTACCATGGGGCTTGCGGATACGCAGTATTTT
TRBJ2-5 NA 17 TRBV7-2 few CASSLGLMQQPQETQYF TGTGCCAGCAGCTTAGGGTTGATGCAGCAACCCCAAGAGACCCAGTACTTC
TRBJ1-6 TRBD1 15 TRBV5-1 many CASSLSDRDGSPLHF TGCGCCAGCAGCTTATCGGACAGGGATGGGTCACCCCTCCACTTT
TRBJ2-7 NA 15 TRBV7-8 once CARSLGLSANYEQYF TGTGCCCGCAGCTTAGGTTTAAGCGCAAACTACGAGCAGTACTTC
TRBJ1-2 TRBD1 16 TRBV9 NA CASSGHLDRGPSGYTF TGTGCCAGCAGCGGACATCTGGACAGGGGGCCAAGTGGCTACACCTTC
TRBJ2-1 NA 15 TRBV6-1 NA CASRRDGTALNEQFF TGTGCCAGCAGGCGGGACGGGACAGCCCTCAATGAGCAGTTCTTC
TRBJ2-2 TRBD2 17 TRBV24-1 NA CATSDVGLADLTGELFF TGTGCCACCAGTGACGTGGGACTAGCGGACTTAACCGGGGAGCTGTTTTTT
TRBJ1-1 TRBD1 18 TRBV4-2 NA CASSQDQATGGMNTEAFF TGTGCCAGCAGCCAAGATCAAGCGACAGGGGGCATGAACACTGAAGCTTTCTTT
TRBJ1-1 NA 12 TRBV12-3/TRBV12-4 many CASSLYGSEAFF TGTGCCAGCAGTTTATATGGCAGTGAAGCTTTCTTT
TRBJ2-5 TRBD1 14 TRBV6-2/TRBV6-3 NA CASSYSSGGETQYF TGTGCCAGCAGTTACTCATCAGGGGGAGAGACCCAGTACTTC
TRBJ1-1 TRBD1 16 TRBV6-1 many CASSDPAGGWNTEAFF TGTGCCAGCAGTGACCCGGCAGGGGGATGGAACACTGAAGCTTTCTTT